This T cell receptor (beta chain) was observed in a study of T cells in Graves' hyperthyroidism and ophthalmopathy. On the study more broadly: At the time of initial diagnosis and before any treatment, peripheral blood was collected. Study-level findings and limits: It was a median about 7.1 months before onset that the model predicted ophthalmopathy.

To note about this clonotype: Its antigen is unknown.

Regions amplified from RNA transcripts were the TCR beta CDR3 regions. RT-PCR in the first round (using the HTBI primer set) targeted the TCR CDR3. MiXCR, applied by TCRdb to the multiplex PCR reads, yields one record per CDR3 protein. The table lists about 640,000 distinct CDR3 sequences, less than 25% of them singletons. In the ophthalmopathy cohort, Clinical Activity Score was at least 3, NOSPECS grade at least 4, and duration under 3 months. PBMCs were obtained from over 8.5 ml fresh peripheral blood. From germline, CDR1 is DFQATT and CDR2 SNEGSKA (reference sequence). CDR3 length equals 14 residues. Trimming took 5 bases from V and 3 from J; bases not matched to a gene: 9.

The chain employs TRBV20-1 and TRBJ2-7, with 8 bases fitting TRBD1. The TCR was taken from a man aged 25 to 40 with Graves' ophthalmopathy. Sequencing was performed on blood. CDR3 bases: TGCAGTGCTCTCCGGACAGGGAGGAACTACGAGCAGTACTTC. Its protein is CSALRTGRNYEQYF.